The T cell receptor (beta chain) under discussion was sequenced for a study of OX40 agonist ivuxolimab in advanced cancers. The study's findings and limits: Compared with CD4+, CD8+ T cells on average had more expanded clones.

To note about this clone: Antigen: not known.

Germline CDR1 LNHDA, CDR2 SQIVND (reference sequence). The germline V and J ends were trimmed by 6 bases and 0 bases, with 12 bases remaining between them. This CDR3 region has 15 residues. Profiling relied on immunoSEQ multiplex PCR, and the TCRdb table lists in-frame clones only, not all of them. The sample lists over 60,000 clones; 80% to 90% were seen once. The receptor was derived from an adult with an advanced solid tumor such as melanoma, head and neck, liver or kidney cancer. V and J are TRBV19 and TRBJ1-5; D gene ambiguous. The sequences come from CD4+ or CD8+ T cells sorted from blood, collected in a trial of the OX40 agonist ivuxolimab. CDR3 coding DNA: TGTGCCAGTAGACTCGACGGGTATAGCAATCAGCCCCAGCATTTT. Translating it yields CASRLDGYSNQPQHF.